Presented here are 23 T cell receptor beta chains from one specimen sequenced in a study of cytomegalovirus exposure and HLA in healthy donors. PCR used 60 Vbeta primers and 13 Jbeta primers. Only in-frame clones appear in the TCRdb table, and some are missing; sequencing was by immunoSEQ multiplex PCR. This repertoire includes some 120,000 clones. Sequencing was performed on PBMCs. The receptors were sampled from a man aged 25 to 45 in good health and CMV-seronegative.

V usage is TRBV30 and J usage is TRBJ2-1; no definite D call. The CDR3 consists of 12 residues. Germline assignment: CDR1 GTSNPN and CDR2 SVGIG (reference sequence). The V end lost 4 bases, the J end lost 8 bases, and 12 bases lay between the germline ends. The CDR3 bases are TGTGCCTGGACCGATAGACTGGATGAGCAGTTCTTC. Translated: CAWTDRLDEQFF. Supplemented by reference TRBV30 and TRBJ2-1, the full variable domain reads SQTIHQWPATLVQPVGSPLSLECTVEGTSNPNLYWYRQAAGRGLQLLFYSVGIGQISSEVPQNLSASRPQDRQFILSSKKLLLSDSGFYLCAWTDRLDEQFFGPGTRLTVL.

In nucleotides, the CDR3 is TGTGCCAGCAGTGCACTAGCGGGAGGGACCTACAATGAGCAGTTCTTC. Its translation is CASSALAGGTYNEQFF. The V and J genes are TRBV25-1 and TRBJ2-1, with 13 positions matching TRBD2. V lost 4 bases, J lost 2 bases, and 2 bases stayed unmatched. The CDR3 is 16 residues long. The germline V gene encodes CDR1 MGHDK and CDR2 SYGVNS. The full variable domain, with the rest looked up from reference TRBV25-1 and TRBJ2-1, is EADIYQTPRYLVIGTGKKITLECSQTMGHDKMYWYQQDPGMELHLIHYSYGVNSTEKGDLSSESTVSRIRTEHFPLTLESARPSHTSQYLCASSALAGGTYNEQFFGPGTRLTVL.

V and J are TRBV18 and TRBJ1-1, with TRBD1 matching 7 bases. The J segment lost 0 bases and the V segment lost 2 bases, leaving 0 bases of the junction unmatched. The germline V gene has CDR1 KGHSH and CDR2 LQKENI. The length of the CDR3 is 14 residues. CDR3 residues: CASSPGQVNTEAFF. The CDR3 DNA reads as TGTGCCAGCTCACCAGGACAGGTGAACACTGAAGCTTTCTTT.

This chain connects TRBV5-1 to TRBJ2-7; the D is unclear. Germline V CDR1 and CDR2: SGHRS, YFSETQ. Trimming took 0 bases from V and 1 from J, leaving 8 bases between them. The length of the CDR3 is 14 residues. The CDR3 region is CASSLVTDSYEQYF. In nucleotides, the CDR3 is TGCGCCAGCAGCTTGGTAACAGATTCCTACGAGCAGTACTTC.

The rearrangement links TRBV28 to TRBJ1-3; D is uncertain. Germline V gene data show CDR1 as MDHEN and CDR2 as SYDVKM. V lost 6 bases to trimming and J lost 4 bases, with 7 bases between them. There are 12 residues in the CDR3. The CDR3, as DNA: TGTGCCAGCAGCCTCGTAGGAAACACCATATATTTT. Residues: CASSLVGNTIYF. The complete variable domain, with remaining parts taken from reference TRBV28 and TRBJ1-3, reads DVKVTQSSRYLVKRTGEKVFLECVQDMDHENMFWYRQDPGLGLRLIYFSYDVKMKEKGDIPEGYSVSREKKERFSLILESASTNQTSMYLCASSLVGNTIYFGEGSWLTVV.

V and J are TRBV7-9 and TRBJ2-5, with 11 bases lining up with TRBD2. The J segment lost 4 bases and the V segment lost 5 bases, leaving 9 bases of the junction unmatched. The germline V gene has CDR1 SEHNR and CDR2 FQNEAQ (reference sequence). CDR3 length: 16 amino acids. CDR3 bases: TGTGCCAGCAGCCCCACGACTAGCGGGAAACGAGAGACCCAGTACTTC. Its translation is CASSPTTSGKRETQYF.

V usage is TRBV6-5 and J usage is TRBJ2-7, with a weak D call TRBD1 (5 bases). V was shortened by 10 bases and J by 6 bases, with 13 bases between the two germline ends. The CDR3 length is 11 residues. Germline loops: CDR1 MNHEY, CDR2 SVGAGI. This CDR3 reads CATRVFSEQYF. In DNA, the CDR3 is TGTGCCACCAGGGTTTTTAGCGAGCAGTACTTC.

The chain recombines TRBV19 with TRBJ2-1, with D possibly TRBD1 on 5 matching bases. CDR1 and CDR2 (germline): LNHDA, SQIVND (reference sequence). CDR3 length equals 15 residues. Deletions cut 1 base from V and 8 bases from J, with 15 bases between. The CDR3 region is CASSIGTQLSHEQFF. In DNA, the CDR3 is TGTGCCAGTAGTATAGGGACACAGTTGAGTCATGAGCAGTTCTTC.

This chain links TRBV7-8 with TRBJ1-5; 10 bases are shared with TRBD1. This CDR3 is 16 amino acids long. CDR1 SGHVS and CDR2 FQNEAQ come from the germline V gene. The junction had 8 bases not matched to a gene; V was cut back by 5 bases and J by 4 bases. This CDR3 reads CASSPAGQGGNQPQHF. The CDR3 nucleotides read TGTGCCAGCAGCCCCGCCGGACAGGGGGGGAATCAGCCCCAGCATTTT.

CDR3 DNA sequence: TGTGCCATCAGTGGGGGACAGCTTAGCACAGATACGCAGTATTTT. Translation: CAISGGQLSTDTQYF. The chain carries TRBV10-3 and TRBJ2-3; TRBD1 agrees at 7 bases. Per germline, CDR1 ENHRY and CDR2 SYGVKD. The CDR3 totals 15 residues. J gave up 0 bases and V 4 bases, and 4 bases lay outside the gene matches.

CDR3 bases: TGTGCCAGCAGGCCCCGGGTTGAAAGCTCCTACGAGCAGTACTTC. This gives the protein CASRPRVESSYEQYF. The chain joins TRBV28 to TRBJ2-7; no firm D call. The V gene lost 6 bases and the J gene lost 0 bases, with 15 bases spanning the gap. The CDR3 consists of 15 residues. CDR1 and CDR2 from the germline V gene are MDHEN and SYDVKM.

The CDR3 DNA reads TGTGCCAGCAGTTTACAAGGACAGGGCTGGAATGAGCAGTTCTTC. Translation gives CASSLQGQGWNEQFF. This rearrangement joins TRBV27 to TRBJ2-1; 8 bases match TRBD1. J gave up 7 bases and V 2 bases, and 7 bases lay outside the gene matches. The CDR3 length is 15 residues. The V gene's germline CDR1 is MNHEY and CDR2 SMNVEV (reference sequence).

The chain is built from TRBV27 and TRBJ2-2; D remains unclear. Between the trimmed V and J ends, which lost 4 bases and 5 bases, there was a span of 5 bases. The CDR3 has 12 residues. Germline V gene data show CDR1 as MNHEY and CDR2 as SMNVEV (reference sequence). This CDR3 is CASSYSTGELFF. The CDR3 DNA follows: TGTGCCAGCAGTTACAGTACCGGGGAGCTGTTTTTT.

The chain carries TRBV5-1 and TRBJ1-6; the match to TRBD1 covers 10 bases. The V gene end was trimmed by 3 bases and the J gene end by 7 bases; junction bases not matched to a gene: 1. CDR3 length: 14 amino acids. In germline, CDR1 is SGHRS, CDR2 YFSETQ. The CDR3: CASSSDRGNSPLHF. The CDR3 nucleotides read TGCGCCAGCAGCTCGGACAGGGGGAATTCACCCCTCCACTTT.

V gene TRBV27 combines with J gene TRBJ2-3; 10 bases are shared with TRBD2. CDR3 length: 14 residues. Germline CDR1 and CDR2: MNHEY and SMNVEV (reference sequence). J was trimmed by 11 bases and V by 6 bases; bases with no gene match: 11. Here the CDR3 DNA reads TGTGCCAGCAGGCGAGCGGGAGGGCCATGGGGGCAGTATTTT. Translation: CASRRAGGPWGQYF.

The V gene is TRBV12-2, the J gene TRBJ1-1; no DNA check was done on the table's D call, TRBD1. TRBV12-2 is noted as a pseudogene. The CDR3 is 15 residues long. The CDR3 loop reads CASLPTGPRGTEAFF. The CDR3 DNA reads as TGTGCAAGTCTCCCCACGGGACCCAGGGGCACTGAAGCTTTCTTT.

This chain uses TRBV2 with TRBJ2-5, with D hard to call. V lost 5 bases and J 5 bases, leaving 9 bases between the germline ends. Germline V gene data show CDR1 as SNHLY and CDR2 as FYNNEI. The CDR3 has 12 residues. CDR3 residues: CASSLDWETQYF. The CDR3 nucleotides are TGTGCCAGCAGTTTAGACTGGGAGACCCAGTACTTC.

This rearrangement joins TRBV19 to TRBJ1-2, with 11 bases aligning to TRBD1. V was clipped by 7 bases and J by 3 bases; unmatched bases: 4. This CDR3 is 14 amino acids long. The germline V gene has CDR1 LNHDA and CDR2 SQIVND (reference sequence). CDR3: CASTWGQGDYGYTF. The CDR3 region has the DNA TGTGCCAGTACCTGGGGACAGGGGGACTATGGCTACACCTTC.

The chain recombines TRBV5-1 with TRBJ2-7; 10 bases are shared with TRBD2. The CDR3 loop spans 17 amino acids. CDR1 and CDR2 (germline): SGHRS, YFSETQ. The V segment lost 1 base and the J segment 0 bases; nucleotides outside the gene matches: 7. This chain's CDR3 is CASSLLPGLADSYEQYF. The CDR3 DNA follows: TGCGCCAGCAGCTTGCTTCCCGGACTAGCGGACTCCTACGAGCAGTACTTC. The complete variable domain, with remaining parts taken from reference TRBV5-1 and TRBJ2-7, reads KAGVTQTPRYLIKTRGQQVTLSCSPISGHRSVSWYQQTPGQGLQFLFEYFSETQRNKGNFPGRFSGRQFSNSRSEMNVSTLELGDSALYLCASSLLPGLADSYEQYFGPGTRLTVT.

The rearrangement uses TRBV10-3 and TRBJ2-1; 8 nucleotides match TRBD1. The V gene end was trimmed by 4 bases and the J gene end by 4 bases; junction bases not matched to a gene: 6. Germline CDR1 reads ENHRY; CDR2 reads SYGVKD. The length of the CDR3 is 15 residues. The CDR3 region has the DNA TGTGCCATCAGTGGTACAGGGGGACATTACAATGAGCAGTTCTTC. Translation: CAISGTGGHYNEQFF.

This rearrangement joins TRBV6-6 to TRBJ2-7, with D perhaps matching TRBD1 (6 bases). V was cut by 3 bases and J by 3 bases, with 12 bases left in between. CDR3 length equals 14 residues. Germline lookup yields CDR1 MNHNY and CDR2 SVGAGI (reference sequence). The DNA of the CDR3 is TGTGCCAGCAGTTATGTTCCGACAGGCTACGAGCAGTACTTC. This gives the protein CASSYVPTGYEQYF.

The V and J genes are TRBV19 and TRBJ2-3, with TRBD1 matching 7 bases. CDR1 is LNHDA and CDR2 is SQIVND in the germline V gene (reference sequence). CDR3 length: 14 amino acids. J lost 5 bases, V lost 5 bases, and 7 bases had no gene match. CDR3 loop: CASSVDRVKDTQYF. CDR3 nucleotide sequence: TGTGCCAGTAGTGTTGACAGGGTTAAAGATACGCAGTATTTT.

This chain uses TRBV10-2 with TRBJ2-7, with D possibly TRBD1 on 6 matching bases. With 3 bases removed from V and 2 bases from J, the gap between germline ends came to 14 bases. The CDR3 has 15 amino acids. Germline values: CDR1 WSHSY, CDR2 SAAADI. The CDR3 spells CASSDLGQGTYEQYF. CDR3 sequence (DNA): TGCGCCAGCAGTGACTTGGGGCAGGGGACCTACGAGCAGTACTTC.